Reported below is one T cell receptor (beta chain). It has no known antigen specificity. Nothing much larger sits one base from this clone, and base qualities are not available. Libraries were made using the immunoSEQ multiplex PCR assay. TCRdb took this table from immuneACCESS and kept in-frame rearrangements with V and J called. Such tables lack part of the clones; where checked against another copy, unresolved V genes explain under half of the gap, and the rest is unexplained. In this sample the table shows 65,000 to 80,000 clones, approximately 88% of which occur a single time. The ten biggest clones cover approximately 9.8% of the sample. The data belong to a study of control samples from healthy donors and cancer patients (dated by TCRdb to the early 2020s). The CDR3 covers 15 residues, taking in both the cysteine and the phenylalanine. The CDR3 DNA has 45 bases and is translated from base 1. Germline trimming: 4 bases from V, 6 bases from J; junction bases outside gene matches: 10. CDR1 and CDR2, per the germline V gene (reference sequence), are SGHNT and YYREEE.

Sample: PBMCs. The receptor chain draws on TRBV5-4 and TRBJ2-3, with 8 central nucleotides matching TRBD1. This sequence originates from a woman between 50 and 59 years old with colorectal cancer. The CDR3 protein sequence reads: CASSRPGQEADTQYF. The DNA sequence is TGTGCCAGCAGCCGTCCGGGACAGGAGGCGGATACGCAGTATTTT.